What follows is one TCR beta chain and its context. A far larger clone is one nucleotide away, so this likely arose from a read error. These data come from a study of shared clonotypes between healthy human individuals. Healthy HIV-negative adults without recent acute infections or vaccinations served as donors. Sequencing was performed on unsorted PBMC DNA using ten immunoSEQ deep assay plates. Only in-frame clones appear in the TCRdb table, and some are missing; sequencing was by immunoSEQ multiplex PCR. This table holds approximately 500,000 clones, about 84% found once. The CDR3 loop spans 12 amino acids. Per the germline V gene, CDR1 is SNHLY and CDR2 is FYNNEI.

This chain uses TRBV2 with TRBJ1-2; 7 nucleotides agree with TRBD1. The origin of this receptor is a woman aged 40 to 50 in good health. Some clones in this sample may be carry-over from other donors' samples. The sequencing input was PBMCs. The CDR3 DNA reads TGTGCCAGCCAAGGACAGGTGGATGGCTACATCTTC. It codes for CASQGQVDGYIF.